The 31 T cell receptor beta chains presented below share a single source sample, sequenced in a study of CD8 T cells in ankylosing spondylitis. A single record per CDR3 protein comes from TCRdb applying MiXCR to the 5' RACE reads. This table holds about 340,000 distinct CDR3 sequences, 20% to 25% found once. The source material was blood, either unsorted or a sorted T cell fraction (not recorded which). These TCRs come from a male donor with ankylosing spondylitis or in good health (not recorded which).

This clonotype was found a few times. The chain uses TRBV25-1 and TRBJ1-1; D is unresolved. Germline values: CDR1 MGHDK, CDR2 SYGVNS. CDR3 length: 13 residues. Trimming removed 10 bases from V and 0 bases from J, with 12 bases in between. CDR3 residues: CATTGWVNTEAFF. The DNA of the CDR3 is TGTGCCACCACGGGGTGGGTGAACACTGAAGCTTTCTTT.

The chain uses TRBV24-1 and TRBJ2-5, with D tentatively TRBD1 or TRBD2 (5 bases each). There are 15 residues in the CDR3. Trimming left V 5 bases short and J 5 bases short, with 17 bases between. The V gene's germline CDR1 is KGHDR and CDR2 SFDVKD. CDR3 coding DNA: TGTGCCACCAGTGGTAGGGACGGCCCAGCGGAGACCCAGTACTTC. It is translated as CATSGRDGPAETQYF.

This clonotype came up a few times. The V call is TRBV12-3 or TRBV12-4, the J call TRBJ2-1, with 8 bases aligning to TRBD2. V shed 0 bases and J 9 bases; nucleotides not matched to a gene: 4. This CDR3 region has 14 residues. The CDR3: CASSLAGGGIEQFF. CDR3 in DNA: TGTGCCAGCAGTTTAGCTGGCGGGGGGATTGAGCAGTTCTTC.

The gene calls are TRBV12-3 or TRBV12-4 and TRBJ2-1; possibly TRBD1 or TRBD2 for D (5 bases each). The CDR3 has 13 residues. V was trimmed by 7 bases and J by 8 bases, leaving 15 bases between them. The CDR3 region is CASTTGANYEQFF. CDR3 DNA sequence: TGTGCCAGCACCACCGGGGCCAACTATGAGCAGTTCTTC.

The chain is built from TRBV10-3 and TRBJ2-3; TRBD2 matches 7 bases. The junction had 4 bases not matched to a gene; V was cut back by 10 bases and J by 9 bases. This CDR3 contains 10 residues. Germline values: CDR1 ENHRY, CDR2 SYGVKD. In nucleotides, the CDR3 is TGTGCCACCCGGGGGGAGACGCAGTATTTT. Residues: CATRGETQYF.

This clonotype was counted between two and nine times. This chain links TRBV11-2 with TRBJ2-7; 9 positions agree with TRBD1. Looked up from germline, CDR1 is SGHAT and CDR2 is FQNNGV. Germline trimming cut 5 bases from V and 0 bases from J; bases unmatched to any gene: 5. The CDR3 is 15 residues long. In DNA, the CDR3 is TGTGCCAGCAGCCGAACAGGGGGCCCCTCCTACGAGCAGTACTTC. Protein product: CASSRTGGPSYEQYF.

The V gene is TRBV7-9, the J gene TRBJ2-5; tentatively, D is TRBD1 (5 bases). The CDR3 extends over 14 amino acids. V was clipped by 2 bases and J by 5 bases, with 12 bases between them. Per the germline V gene, CDR1 is SEHNR and CDR2 is FQNEAQ (reference sequence). CDR3 residues: CASSLRGQEETQYF. For the CDR3, the DNA is TGTGCCAGCAGCTTAAGGGGTCAGGAGGAGACCCAGTACTTC.

A few counts support this clonotype. The genes are TRBV13 and TRBJ2-1, with 9 bases fitting TRBD1. The junction had 6 bases not matched to a gene; V was cut back by 4 bases and J by 5 bases. The CDR3 spans 15 residues. Per the germline V gene, CDR1 is PRHDT and CDR2 is FYEKMQ (reference sequence). CDR3 DNA: TGTGCCAGCAGCTGGGGACAGGGCGAGCACAATGAGCAGTTCTTC. Protein sequence: CASSWGQGEHNEQFF. Looking up the rest from reference TRBV13 and TRBJ2-1 gives the full variable domain: AAGVIQSPRHLIKEKRETATLKCYPIPRHDTVYWYQQGPGQDPQFLISFYEKMQSDKGSIPDRFSAQQFSDYHSELNMSSLELGDSALYFCASSWGQGEHNEQFFGPGTRLTVL.

The chain joins TRBV13 to TRBJ1-6, with 7 nucleotides matching TRBD1. Germline CDR1 PRHDT, CDR2 FYEKMQ (reference sequence). V was clipped by 4 bases and J by 6 bases; unmatched bases: 6. The CDR3 is 15 amino acids. Here the CDR3 reads CASSWRQGGNSPLHF. DNA of the CDR3: TGTGCCAGCAGCTGGAGACAGGGTGGTAATTCACCCCTCCACTTT.

This chain links TRBV20-1 with TRBJ1-1; no clear D. Germline V lookup: CDR1 DFQATT, CDR2 SNEGSKA (reference sequence). The CDR3 is 15 residues long. The V end was cut by 2 bases, the J end by 1 base, with 14 bases between. The CDR3 DNA reads TGCAGTGCTAGATCGGATTATCTAGAGAACACTGAAGCTTTCTTT. It specifies CSARSDYLENTEAFF.

This chain links TRBV7-9 with TRBJ2-2, with 7 positions matching TRBD2. CDR1 SEHNR and CDR2 FQNEAQ come from the germline V gene (reference sequence). This CDR3 has 16 amino acids. V lost 3 bases to trimming and J lost 1 base; unmatched junction nucleotides: 5. As DNA, the CDR3 is TGTGCCAGCAGCTTCGTGGGACTACAGAACACCGGGGAGCTGTTTTTT. This translates into CASSFVGLQNTGELFF.

This clonotype was seen a few times. The CDR3: CSVEGRRTGGHEQFF. CDR3 nucleotide sequence: TGCAGCGTTGAGGGGAGACGGACAGGGGGGCACGAGCAGTTCTTC. The chain links TRBV29-1 to TRBJ2-1, with TRBD1 matching 10 bases. The CDR3 is made up of 15 amino acids. The germline CDR1 and CDR2 sequences are SQVTM and ANQGSEA. V lost 3 bases, J lost 10 bases, and 12 bases stayed unmatched.

This rearrangement joins TRBV4-2 to TRBJ2-1; D gene ambiguous. This CDR3 spans 14 amino acids. Trimming took 4 bases from V and 6 from J, leaving 13 bases between them. Germline CDR1 and CDR2: LGHNA and YNFKEQ. Here the CDR3 DNA reads TGTGCCAGCAGCCCCCGGGTCTCATCCAATGAGCAGTTCTTC. It translates to CASSPRVSSNEQFF.

This chain uses TRBV28 with TRBJ2-5; 8 positions match TRBD1. This CDR3 region has 16 residues. The V and J ends lost 6 bases and 0 bases, in that order; junction bases with no gene match: 9. Germline loops: CDR1 MDHEN, CDR2 SYDVKM. The CDR3 DNA reads as TGTGCCAGCAGGCCACAGGGGGATCCGTACCAAGAGACCCAGTACTTC. Translation gives CASRPQGDPYQETQYF.

On this clonotype: The junction does not match germline at one end; this may be a read error. The J gene is TRBJ2-5, the V gene TRBV12-3 or TRBV12-4; TRBD2 agrees at 7 bases. The CDR3 totals 13 residues. The chain's CDR3 is CVSSPPGGETQYF. CDR3 sequence (DNA): TGTGTCAGCAGTCCCCCGGGGGGTGAGACCCAGTACTTC.

This clonotype was counted at least ten times. This rearrangement joins TRBV12-3 or TRBV12-4 to TRBJ2-5; 8 nucleotides match TRBD2. With V trimmed by 5 bases and J by 3 bases, 2 bases remained unmatched. This CDR3 contains 13 residues. CDR3 residues: CASSPGGEETQYF. The CDR3 DNA sequence: TGTGCCAGCAGTCCGGGGGGGGAAGAGACCCAGTACTTC.

This clonotype has more than one count but fewer than ten. The CDR3 region has the DNA TGCGCCAGCAGCCAACAGCCGGGACTAGCGGGGGGTGAGCAGTACTTC. It codes for CASSQQPGLAGGEQYF. The J gene is TRBJ2-7, the V gene TRBV4-1; 15 bases line up with TRBD2. CDR1 and CDR2 from the germline V gene are MGHRA and YSYEKL. Germline trimming cut 2 bases from V and 7 bases from J; bases unmatched to any gene: 6. This CDR3 has 16 amino acids.

This chain uses TRBV4-1 with TRBJ2-7; 11 nucleotides line up with TRBD1. Germline lookup yields CDR1 MGHRA and CDR2 YSYEKL. This CDR3 region has 14 residues. Trimming cost V 3 bases and J 6 bases; bases outside gene matches: 4. The CDR3 region is CASSHPGTGGEQYF. CDR3 coding DNA: TGCGCCAGCAGCCACCCCGGGACAGGGGGCGAGCAGTACTTC.

This clonotype was picked up a small number of times. This sequence joins TRBV20-1 and TRBJ2-2, with D tentatively TRBD1 (6 bases). Trimming cost V 0 bases and J 3 bases, with 14 bases left between them. Germline values: CDR1 DFQATT, CDR2 SNEGSKA (reference sequence). This CDR3 is 16 amino acids long. Written as DNA, the CDR3 is TGCAGTGCTAGAGATCACCAGGGGTTGTACACCGGGGAGCTGTTTTTT. Translated: CSARDHQGLYTGELFF.

The sample holds a few counts of this clonotype. This chain joins TRBV7-9 and TRBJ1-1, with D unclear. Deletions cut 0 bases from V and 6 bases from J, with 8 bases between. The V gene's germline CDR1 is SEHNR and CDR2 FQNEAQ (reference sequence). The CDR3 spans 13 residues. CDR3 sequence: CASSLALAAEAFF. Written as DNA, the CDR3 is TGTGCCAGCAGCTTAGCGCTGGCAGCTGAAGCTTTCTTT.

The CDR3 here is CASRGAGSYEQYF. The CDR3 coding sequence is TGTGCCAGCAGGGGGGCAGGCTCCTACGAGCAGTACTTC. The genes are TRBV7-2 and TRBJ2-7; tentatively, D is TRBD1 (6 bases). The germline CDR1 and CDR2 sequences are SGHTA and FQGNSA. Trimming stripped 6 bases from V and 0 bases from J, with 9 bases between. The CDR3 contains 13 residues.

V usage is TRBV5-1 and J usage is TRBJ1-1; D unclear. The V end was cut by 3 bases, the J end by 5 bases, with 8 bases between. This CDR3 has 12 amino acids. Germline CDR1 SGHRS, CDR2 YFSETQ. The CDR3 sequence is CASSYTGTEAFF. DNA for the CDR3: TGCGCCAGCAGCTATACGGGAACTGAAGCTTTCTTT.

This clonotype came up a few times. The chain links TRBV29-1 to TRBJ2-3, with D unclear. Between the trimmed V and J ends, which lost 3 bases and 1 base, there was a span of 11 bases. The CDR3 has 14 residues. Germline CDR1 and CDR2: SQVTM and ANQGSEA. This CDR3 is CSVESGMGTDTQYF. The CDR3 DNA reads as TGCAGCGTTGAGTCGGGTATGGGCACAGATACGCAGTATTTT.

Only a few counts were recorded for this clonotype. The rearrangement uses TRBV29-1 and TRBJ2-2; the D is unclear. Germline loops: CDR1 SQVTM, CDR2 ANQGSEA. The ends were cut back, 3 bases at V and 6 bases at J, with 8 bases in the middle. This CDR3 spans 12 amino acids. The CDR3 sequence is CSVESEAGELFF. CDR3 coding DNA: TGCAGCGTTGAGAGCGAGGCCGGGGAGCTGTTTTTT.

The chain uses TRBV12-3 or TRBV12-4 and TRBJ2-5, with D perhaps given as TRBD1 or TRBD2 (6 bases each). The CDR3 is made up of 15 amino acids. The germline V and J ends were trimmed by 3 bases and 1 base, with 12 bases remaining between them. CDR3 nucleotide sequence: TGTGCCAGCAGTTTGGGGGGCAGGCCCCAAGAGACCCAGTACTTC. This encodes CASSLGGRPQETQYF.

The V gene is TRBV4-2, the J gene TRBJ2-1; 12 nucleotides agree with TRBD2. Per germline, CDR1 LGHNA and CDR2 YNFKEQ. This CDR3 spans 16 amino acids. Trimming took 2 bases from V and 4 from J; bases not matched to a gene: 3. This CDR3 is CASSQPTSGRYNEQFF. The DNA for the CDR3 is TGTGCCAGCAGCCAACCGACTAGCGGGAGATACAATGAGCAGTTCTTC.

The table lists this clonotype with a few counts. This chain connects TRBV7-9 to TRBJ2-3, with D unclear. Per the germline V gene, CDR1 is SEHNR and CDR2 is FQNEAQ (reference sequence). Trimming stripped 5 bases from V and 5 bases from J, with 11 bases between. This CDR3 comprises 13 residues. DNA for the CDR3: TGTGCCAGCAGCCCGTCTAGGGTAGATACGCAGTATTTT. Its protein is CASSPSRVDTQYF.

The V gene is TRBV28, the J gene TRBJ1-2; D possibly corresponds to TRBD1 (6 bases). Trimming took off 1 base at V and 1 base at J, with 13 bases between the two ends. Germline V gene data show CDR1 as MDHEN and CDR2 as SYDVKM. The CDR3 runs 16 residues. The CDR3 spells CASSLLSRTDNYGYTF. The CDR3 nucleotides are TGTGCCAGCAGTTTATTGTCTCGGACAGATAACTATGGCTACACCTTC.

This clonotype appeared a few times. V usage is TRBV29-1 and J usage is TRBJ2-1; D gene ambiguous. Germline V gene sequence: CDR1 SQVTM, CDR2 ANQGSEA. The germline V and J ends were trimmed by 1 base and 5 bases, with 15 bases remaining between them. The CDR3 extends over 15 amino acids. The CDR3 reads CSVEGAASPHNEQFF. In nucleotides, the CDR3 is TGCAGCGTTGAAGGGGCGGCATCTCCCCACAATGAGCAGTTCTTC.

This clonotype has a handful of counts. The chain is built from TRBV12-3 or TRBV12-4 and TRBJ2-7; 8 bases fit TRBD1. With V trimmed by 6 bases and J by 2 bases, 9 bases remained unmatched. This CDR3 is built from 15 residues. CDR3 amino acids: CASRRQGTWAYEQYF. The CDR3, as DNA: TGTGCCAGCAGGAGACAGGGGACCTGGGCCTACGAGCAGTACTTC.

This clonotype was observed a few times. The J gene is TRBJ2-7, the V gene TRBV29-1; D is ambiguous. CDR1 SQVTM and CDR2 ANQGSEA come from the germline V gene. Trimming stripped 3 bases from V and 2 bases from J, with 14 bases between. The CDR3 has 14 residues. The CDR3 is CSVDSGEPTYEQYF. The CDR3 coding sequence is TGCAGCGTTGACTCCGGAGAGCCCACCTACGAGCAGTACTTC.